A selection of T cell receptor beta chains follows, all from one sample in a study of T cell repertoires in cytomegalovirus infection. TCRdb reanalysed the reads using MiXCR and keeps one entry per CDR3 protein. The sample has roughly 920,000 distinct CDR3 sequences; roughly 30% are singletons. Antigens of these TCRs are unknown. The sample was cultured CD8+ T cells from PBMCs, taken from culture after CMV antigen stimulation. The source is a human donor in good health (CMV status not recorded). Some clones in this sample may be carry-over from other donors' samples. The CDR3 runs from the conserved cysteine through the conserved F or W. The order of the fields is CDR3 protein, CDR3 DNA, clone size, J gene, V gene, D gene. D genes are given only for firm matches. Expanded clones get a size class; other rows say once, few or many, or leave the size out.

CASSQRWDTQYF	TGTGCCAGCAGCCAAAGGTGGGATACGCAGTATTTT	NA	TRBJ2-3	TRBV3-1	NA
CASQERPANTGELFF	TGTGCCAGCCAGGAGCGGCCGGCGAACACCGGGGAGCTGTTTTTT	NA	TRBJ2-2	TRBV7-6	NA
CSVGPLGNEQFF	TGCAGCGTTGGGCCATTGGGTAATGAGCAGTTCTTC	once	TRBJ2-1	TRBV29-1	NA
CASSVGQGGTGELFF	TGTGCCAGCAGCGTAGGACAGGGGGGCACCGGGGAGCTGTTTTTT	NA	TRBJ2-2	TRBV9	TRBD1
CASSEGQALQETQYF	TGTGCCAGCAGTGAAGGGCAGGCTCTACAAGAGACCCAGTACTTC	few	TRBJ2-5	TRBV6-1	NA
CASSPNVVQPQHF	TGTGCCAGCAGTCCCAACGTAGTTCAGCCCCAGCATTTT	NA	TRBJ1-5	TRBV6-2/TRBV6-3	NA
CASSRDGSPVF	TGTGCCAGCAGCAGGGACGGATCCCCCGTTTTT	few	TRBJ1-4	TRBV11-2	NA
CASSLWQETEAFF	TGTGCCAGTAGCTTATGGCAGGAGACTGAAGCTTTCTTT	NA	TRBJ1-1	TRBV11-3	NA
CAISEVGGAGELFF	TGTGCCATCAGTGAAGTAGGGGGAGCCGGGGAGCTGTTTTTT	NA	TRBJ2-2	TRBV10-3	NA
CASSIAGPYNEQFF	TGTGCCAGTAGTATTGCAGGACCCTACAATGAGCAGTTCTTC	NA	TRBJ2-1	TRBV19	NA
CASSMLASNTEAFF	TGTGCCAGCAGCATGCTGGCTTCGAACACTGAAGCTTTCTTT	NA	TRBJ1-1	TRBV12-3/TRBV12-4	NA
CSALGTLSTDTQYF	TGCAGTGCTCTCGGGACACTCAGCACAGATACGCAGTATTTT	NA	TRBJ2-3	TRBV20-1	NA
CASSQRDTKLFF	TGTGCCAGCAGCCAAAGGGACACAAAACTGTTTTTT	NA	TRBJ1-4	TRBV4-2	NA
CASSQGVGAVELFF	TGCGCCAGCAGCCAAGGGGTAGGAGCGGTCGAGCTGTTTTTT	NA	TRBJ2-2	TRBV4-1	NA
CAIPDKRKSYNEQFF	TGTGCCATCCCTGACAAGCGAAAATCCTACAATGAGCAGTTCTTC	few	TRBJ2-1	TRBV10-3	NA
CASSPPRGGGGRETQYF	TGTGCCAGCAGCCCCCCCCGCGGAGGGGGGGGTCGAGAGACCCAGTACTTC	few	TRBJ2-5	TRBV7-9	NA
CASSHIQGADNQPQHF	TGTGCCAGCAGCCATATACAGGGGGCCGACAATCAGCCCCAGCATTTT	few	TRBJ1-5	TRBV4-1	TRBD1
CASSPMDLFNQPQHF	TGTGCCAGTAGTCCTATGGACCTCTTTAATCAGCCCCAGCATTTT	few	TRBJ1-5	TRBV19	NA
CASSYEGFNSPLHF	TGTGCCAGCAGTTACGAGGGGTTTAATTCACCCCTCCACTTT	NA	TRBJ1-6	TRBV6-5	NA
CATSSGGAEETQYF	TGTGCCACCAGCAGCGGGGGGGCCGAGGAGACCCAGTACTTC	few	TRBJ2-5	TRBV15	TRBD2
CASSLIGQGTDTQYF	TGTGCCAGCAGCTTAATCGGGCAGGGCACAGATACGCAGTATTTT	NA	TRBJ2-3	TRBV7-3	NA
CASSLTVNSGNTIYF	TGTGCCAGCAGTCTCACAGTCAACTCTGGAAACACCATATATTTT	NA	TRBJ1-3	TRBV6-5	NA
CASSLNLRTAYSGNTIYF	TGTGCCAGCAGTTTGAATTTGAGGACAGCCTACTCTGGAAACACCATATATTTT	few	TRBJ1-3	TRBV28	NA
CASSPIGGGSGFSTDTQYF	TGTGCCAGCTCTCCGATAGGAGGCGGAAGCGGGTTTAGCACAGATACGCAGTATTTT	NA	TRBJ2-3	TRBV7-9	NA
CASSYTLVGDEQFF	TGTGCCAGCAGTTATACCCTGGTGGGCGATGAGCAGTTCTTC	few	TRBJ2-1	TRBV6-5	NA
CSVQGANTGELFF	TGCAGCGTTCAAGGGGCGAACACCGGGGAGCTGTTTTTT	NA	TRBJ2-2	TRBV29-1	NA
CASSSVPTYEQYF	TGTGCCAGCAGCTCAGTGCCAACCTACGAGCAGTACTTC	NA	TRBJ2-7	TRBV7-8	NA
CASSLASRRDETQYF	TGTGCCAGCAGTTTGGCGTCTAGAAGGGACGAGACCCAGTACTTC	few	TRBJ2-5	TRBV12-3/TRBV12-4	NA
CASSQGQNQPQHF	TGCGCCAGCAGCCAGGGTCAGAATCAGCCCCAGCATTTT	NA	TRBJ1-5	TRBV4-1	NA
CASSFHRDRGHTGELFF	TGTGCCAGCAGCTTTCACAGGGACAGGGGGCACACCGGGGAGCTGTTTTTT	many	TRBJ2-2	TRBV7-6	TRBD1
CASSQENSVNTGELFF	TGCGCCAGCAGCCAAGAAAACTCCGTGAACACCGGGGAGCTGTTTTTT	NA	TRBJ2-2	TRBV4-3	NA
CASSPGTNAYEQYF	TGCGCCAGCAGTCCCGGGACAAACGCCTACGAGCAGTACTTC	few	TRBJ2-7	TRBV5-1	NA
CASSYPDRGEQFF	TGTGCCAGCAGTTACCCTGACAGGGGGGAGCAGTTCTTC	NA	TRBJ2-1	TRBV6-2/TRBV6-3	TRBD1
CASSLNRDTNANGYTF	TGTGCCAGCAGCCTCAACCGGGACACCAATGCCAATGGCTACACCTTC	NA	TRBJ1-2	TRBV5-5	NA
CASSPLQGVNTEAFF	TGTGCCAGCAGTCCACTACAGGGGGTGAACACTGAAGCTTTCTTT	NA	TRBJ1-1	TRBV12-3/TRBV12-4	TRBD1
CASIPDRGEYNEQFF	TGCGCCAGCATCCCGGACAGGGGGGAATACAATGAGCAGTTCTTC	once	TRBJ2-1	TRBV5-1	TRBD1
CASTTRDRFYGYTF	TGTGCCAGTACAACCCGGGACAGGTTTTATGGCTACACCTTC	NA	TRBJ1-2	TRBV6-6	TRBD1
CASTPGLRSSYEQYF	TGTGCCAGCACCCCAGGCCTGAGGAGCTCCTACGAGCAGTACTTC	NA	TRBJ2-7	TRBV12-3/TRBV12-4	NA
CASSDSGRGPYNEQFF	TGTGCCAGCAGTGACTCCGGGCGGGGGCCCTACAATGAGCAGTTCTTC	NA	TRBJ2-1	TRBV6-4	NA